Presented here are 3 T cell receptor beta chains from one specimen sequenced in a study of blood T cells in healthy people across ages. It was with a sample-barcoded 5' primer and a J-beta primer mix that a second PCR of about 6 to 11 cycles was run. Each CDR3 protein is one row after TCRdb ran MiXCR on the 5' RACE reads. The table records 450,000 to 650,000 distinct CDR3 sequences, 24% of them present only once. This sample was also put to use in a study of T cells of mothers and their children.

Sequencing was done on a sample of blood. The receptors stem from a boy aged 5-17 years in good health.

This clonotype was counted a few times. CDR3 in DNA: TGTGCCAGCAAGCCAGGGGCCCTTGGCAATCAGCCCCAGCATTTT. Translation gives CASKPGALGNQPQHF. The rearrangement joins TRBV27 to TRBJ1-5; a weak D match, TRBD1 (6 bases). V lost 7 bases to trimming and J lost 2 bases, with 15 bases between them. CDR1 is MNHEY, CDR2 SMNVEV, per germline (reference sequence). The CDR3 extends over 15 amino acids.

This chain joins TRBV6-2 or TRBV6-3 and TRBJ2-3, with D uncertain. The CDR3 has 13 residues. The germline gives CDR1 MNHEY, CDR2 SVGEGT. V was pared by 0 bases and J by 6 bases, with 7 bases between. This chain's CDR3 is CASSYSMVDTQYF. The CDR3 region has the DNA TGTGCCAGCAGTTACTCGATGGTGGATACGCAGTATTTT.

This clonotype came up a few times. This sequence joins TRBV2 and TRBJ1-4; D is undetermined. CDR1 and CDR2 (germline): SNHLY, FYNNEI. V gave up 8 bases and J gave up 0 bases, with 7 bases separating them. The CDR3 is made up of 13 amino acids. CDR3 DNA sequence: TGTGCCAGCCGTGGCCCAACTAATGAAAAACTGTTTTTT. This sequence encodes CASRGPTNEKLFF.